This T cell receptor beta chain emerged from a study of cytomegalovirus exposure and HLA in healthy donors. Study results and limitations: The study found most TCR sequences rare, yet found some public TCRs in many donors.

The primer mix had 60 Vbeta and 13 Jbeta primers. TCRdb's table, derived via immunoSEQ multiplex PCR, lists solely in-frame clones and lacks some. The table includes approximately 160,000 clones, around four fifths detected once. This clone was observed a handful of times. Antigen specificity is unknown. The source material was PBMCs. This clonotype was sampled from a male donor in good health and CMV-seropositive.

Written as DNA, the CDR3 is TGCGCCAGCAGCCCGAGACCAGGGGCAGCTAATGAAAAACTGTTTTTT. Encoded protein: CASSPRPGAANEKLFF. This chain uses TRBV5-1 with TRBJ1-4; D possibly corresponds to TRBD1 (6 bases). The germline gives CDR1 SGHRS, CDR2 YFSETQ. Trimming pared 4 bases from V and 3 bases from J, leaving 16 bases between. The CDR3 has 16 residues.